This T cell receptor beta chain was found in a study of identifying expanded T cells in peripheral blood. TCRdb keeps only in-frame clones here, not all; method: immunoSEQ multiplex PCR. The sample consists of about 85,000 clones, over 75% of them appearing once. No infections or other immune events were documented during collection. Germline lookup yields CDR1 SGHAT and CDR2 FQNNGV. V lost 5 bases and J 0 bases, leaving 11 bases between the germline ends. The CDR3 covers 15 residues. This TCR was recovered from a person aged 18 to 70 in good health. The rearrangement links TRBV11-2 to TRBJ2-4; D unclear. The sample consisted of blood. The DNA of the CDR3 is TGTGCCAGCAGCGAAATAGGCCTAGCCAAAAACATTCAGTACTTC. This translates into CASSEIGLAKNIQYF.